This paragraph reports one T cell receptor (beta chain). Its target is unknown. This entry belongs to a study of radiotherapy plus CTLA-4 blockade in lung cancer. As for the study in general: Objective responses were observed in around 17% of patients, and disease control was achieved by just over 30%.

Study-wide results and limits: Expansion of tumor-derived TCR clones was observed in blood after radiotherapy plus ipilimumab.

Some clones are missing from TCRdb's copy, which holds only in-frame ones; the method was immunoSEQ multiplex PCR. The data show tens of thousands of clones, approximately 78% seen once. The length of the CDR3 is 13 residues. CDR1 and CDR2 (germline): SGHRS, YFSETQ. The ends lost 4 bases at V and 10 bases at J; junction bases unmatched: 10. Sequences were derived from peripheral blood, sampled from a patient treated with radiotherapy plus ipilimumab. The sequence was obtained from a human donor with non-small cell lung cancer who had a complete response to radiotherapy plus ipilimumab. The chain recombines TRBV5-1 with TRBJ1-1, with 7 positions matching TRBD1. CDR3 DNA sequence: TGCGCCAGCAGCATACCGGGACAGCGGGGAGCTTTCTTT. Amino acids: CASSIPGQRGAFF.